This TCR beta chain stems from a study of shared clonotypes between healthy human individuals. Naivety among CD8 cells was defined by CD45RO negativity and positive CCR7 selection, thereby excluding terminally differentiated effector memory CD45RA+ cells. Data came from immunoSEQ multiplex PCR; TCRdb stores just in-frame clones and leaves some out. This table holds about 2 million clones, less than 95% found once. The V gene's germline CDR1 is MNHEY and CDR2 SMNVEV (reference sequence). Unmatched junction bases numbered 4, after V lost 5 bases and J lost 5 bases. The length of the CDR3 is 14 residues.

The specimen was naive CD8+ T cells sorted from blood. V usage is TRBV27 and J usage is TRBJ2-2, with TRBD2 matching over 8 bases. The sequence derives from a man aged 18 to 29 in good health. The CDR3 DNA sequence: TGTGCCAGCAGTACGGGACTAGGGACCGGGGAGCTGTTTTTT. It is translated as CASSTGLGTGELFF.